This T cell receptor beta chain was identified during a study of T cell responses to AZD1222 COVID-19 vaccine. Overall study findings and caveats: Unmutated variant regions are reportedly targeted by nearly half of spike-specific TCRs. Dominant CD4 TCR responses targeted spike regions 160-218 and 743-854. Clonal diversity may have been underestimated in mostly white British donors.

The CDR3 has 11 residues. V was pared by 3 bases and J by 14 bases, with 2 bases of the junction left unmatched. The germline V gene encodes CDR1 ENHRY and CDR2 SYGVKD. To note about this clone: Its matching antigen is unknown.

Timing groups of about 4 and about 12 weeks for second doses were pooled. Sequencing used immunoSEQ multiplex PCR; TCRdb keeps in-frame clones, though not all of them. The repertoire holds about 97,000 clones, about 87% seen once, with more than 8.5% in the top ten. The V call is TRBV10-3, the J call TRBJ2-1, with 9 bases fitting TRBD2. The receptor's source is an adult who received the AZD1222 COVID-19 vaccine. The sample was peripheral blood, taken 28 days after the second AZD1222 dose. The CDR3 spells CAISDLAGKFF. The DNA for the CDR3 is TGTGCCATCAGTGACCTAGCGGGAAAGTTCTTC.